Below, 5 T cell receptor beta chains from the same sample are listed, as sequenced in a study of blood T cell repertoires in COVID-19. Produced via immunoSEQ multiplex PCR; TCRdb's table is partial and in-frame only. The table has around 180,000 clones, about 85% seen once. Specimen: peripheral blood. Receptor source: a man in his 60s with acute or convalescent COVID-19.

This chain connects TRBV3-1 (or the pseudogene TRBV3-2) to TRBJ2-7; TRBD1 is a possible D gene (7 bases). The CDR3 runs 15 residues. With 4 bases removed from V and 1 base from J, the gap between germline ends came to 14 bases. Germline CDR1 is LGHDT and CDR2 is YNNKEL (reference sequence). The CDR3 region has the DNA TGTGCCAGCAGCCGGGAGACAGGGACTTCCTACGAGCAGTACTTC. Translation: CASSRETGTSYEQYF.

The CDR3 DNA sequence: TGTGCCATCAGTGAGACGGTAGCGGGAGGGGGGACCCAGTACTTC. Residues: CAISETVAGGGTQYF. The rearrangement links TRBV10-3 to TRBJ2-5, with TRBD2 matching 11 bases. Germline loops: CDR1 ENHRY, CDR2 SYGVKD. Trimming removed 2 bases from V and 7 bases from J; junction bases left unmatched: 6. CDR3 length equals 15 residues.

The chain has TRBV4-1 and TRBJ1-3; possible D gene TRBD1, 5 bases. CDR1 MGHRA and CDR2 YSYEKL come from the germline V gene. V dropped 0 bases and J dropped 2 bases, with 14 bases sitting between them. This CDR3 contains 17 residues. CDR3 loop: CASSQDDRGNPGNTIYF. DNA for the CDR3: TGCGCCAGCAGCCAAGATGACAGAGGAAACCCTGGAAACACCATATATTTT.

The J gene is TRBJ1-1, the V gene TRBV25-1; D call uncertain. This CDR3 contains 13 residues. Germline V gene lookup returns CDR1 MGHDK and CDR2 SYGVNS. Trimming stripped 7 bases from V and 4 bases from J, with 13 bases between. The CDR3 DNA sequence: TGTGCCAGCACCCGGGATCTAGGCACTGAAGCTTTCTTT. Its protein product is CASTRDLGTEAFF.

This clone was found a few times. The rearrangement uses TRBV14 and TRBJ2-7; a possible D gene is TRBD1 (6 bases). This CDR3 has 14 amino acids. The ends were cut back, 5 bases at V and 2 bases at J, with 13 bases in the middle. The germline gives CDR1 SGHDN, CDR2 FVKESK. In DNA, the CDR3 is TGTGCCAGCAGCGACCGGTGGGGGCCCTACGAGCAGTACTTC. This codes for CASSDRWGPYEQYF. The whole variable domain, filled in from reference TRBV14 and TRBJ2-7, reads EAGVTQFPSHSVIEKGQTVTLRCDPISGHDNLYWYRRVMGKEIKFLLHFVKESKQDESGMPNNRFLAERTGGTYSTLKVQPAELEDSGVYFCASSDRWGPYEQYFGPGTRLTVT.